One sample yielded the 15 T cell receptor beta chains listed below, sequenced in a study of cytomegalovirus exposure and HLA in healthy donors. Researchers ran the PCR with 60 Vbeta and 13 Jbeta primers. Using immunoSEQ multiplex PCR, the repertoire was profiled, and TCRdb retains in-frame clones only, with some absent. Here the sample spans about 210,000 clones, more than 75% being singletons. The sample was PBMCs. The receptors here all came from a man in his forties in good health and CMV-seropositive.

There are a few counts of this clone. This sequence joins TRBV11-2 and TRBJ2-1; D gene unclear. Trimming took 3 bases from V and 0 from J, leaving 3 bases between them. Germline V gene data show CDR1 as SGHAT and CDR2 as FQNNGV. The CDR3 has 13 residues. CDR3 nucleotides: TGTGCCAGCAGCTTCGGCTCCTACAATGAGCAGTTCTTC. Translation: CASSFGSYNEQFF.

The CDR3 sequence is CAIRTTGYEQYF. The CDR3 DNA reads TGTGCCATCAGGACAACGGGGTACGAGCAGTACTTC. The gene calls are TRBV10-3 and TRBJ2-7, with D possibly being TRBD2 (5 bases). Per the germline V gene, CDR1 is ENHRY and CDR2 is SYGVKD. V was shortened by 6 bases and J by 4 bases, with 10 bases between the two germline ends. The CDR3 is 12 amino acids.

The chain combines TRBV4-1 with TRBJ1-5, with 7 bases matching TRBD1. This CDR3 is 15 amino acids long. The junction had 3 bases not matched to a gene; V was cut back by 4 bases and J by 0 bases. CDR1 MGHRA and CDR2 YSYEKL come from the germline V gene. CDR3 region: CASSPTGNSNQPQHF. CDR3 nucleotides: TGCGCCAGCAGCCCGACAGGGAATAGCAATCAGCCCCAGCATTTT.

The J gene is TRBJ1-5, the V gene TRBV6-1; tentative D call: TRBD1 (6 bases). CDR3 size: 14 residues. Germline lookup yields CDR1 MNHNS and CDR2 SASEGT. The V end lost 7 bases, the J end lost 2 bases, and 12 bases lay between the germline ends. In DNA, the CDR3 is TGTGCCAGCAATAGCAGGGGTGGCAATCAGCCCCAGCATTTT. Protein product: CASNSRGGNQPQHF.

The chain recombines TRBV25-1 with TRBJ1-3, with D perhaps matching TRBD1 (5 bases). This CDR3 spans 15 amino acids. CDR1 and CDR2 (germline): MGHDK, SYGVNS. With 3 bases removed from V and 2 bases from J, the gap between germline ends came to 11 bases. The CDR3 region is CASSEIIGAGNTIYF. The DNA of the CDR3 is TGTGCCAGCAGTGAGATTATAGGGGCTGGAAACACCATATATTTT.

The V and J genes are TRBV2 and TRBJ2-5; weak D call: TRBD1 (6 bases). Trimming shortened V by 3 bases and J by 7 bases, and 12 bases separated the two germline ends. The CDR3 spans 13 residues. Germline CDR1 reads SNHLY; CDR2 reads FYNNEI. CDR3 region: CASSEGATGTQYF. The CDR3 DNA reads TGTGCCAGCAGTGAGGGGGCTACGGGGACCCAGTACTTC.

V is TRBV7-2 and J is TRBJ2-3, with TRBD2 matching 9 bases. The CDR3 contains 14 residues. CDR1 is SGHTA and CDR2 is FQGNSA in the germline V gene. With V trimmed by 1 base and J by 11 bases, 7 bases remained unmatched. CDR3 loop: CASSLGGSGSVQYF. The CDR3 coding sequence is TGTGCCAGCAGCTTAGGGGGTAGCGGGAGCGTGCAGTATTTT. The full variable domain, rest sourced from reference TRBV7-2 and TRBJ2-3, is GAGVSQSPSNKVTEKGKDVELRCDPISGHTALYWYRQSLGQGLEFLIYFQGNSAPDKSGLPSDRFSAERTGGSVSTLTIQRTQQEDSAVYLCASSLGGSGSVQYFGPGTRLTVL.

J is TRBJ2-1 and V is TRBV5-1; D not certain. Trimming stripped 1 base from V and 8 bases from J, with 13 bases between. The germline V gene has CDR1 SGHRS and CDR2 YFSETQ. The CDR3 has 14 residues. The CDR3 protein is CASSLTAEVYEQFF. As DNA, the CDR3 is TGCGCCAGCAGCTTGACTGCCGAAGTCTATGAGCAGTTCTTC.

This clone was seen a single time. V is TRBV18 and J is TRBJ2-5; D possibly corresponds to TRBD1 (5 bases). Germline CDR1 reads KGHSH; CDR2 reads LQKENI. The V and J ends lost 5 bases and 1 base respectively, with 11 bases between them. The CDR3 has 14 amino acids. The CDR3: CASSINQGQETQYF. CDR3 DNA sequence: TGTGCCAGCTCAATCAACCAGGGCCAAGAGACCCAGTACTTC.

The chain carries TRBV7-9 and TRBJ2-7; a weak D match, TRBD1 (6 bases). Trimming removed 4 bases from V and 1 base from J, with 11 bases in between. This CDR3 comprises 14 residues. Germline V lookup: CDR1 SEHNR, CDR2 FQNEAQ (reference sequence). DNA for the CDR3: TGTGCCAGCAGCTCAGGGGTTGGGTCCTACGAGCAGTACTTC. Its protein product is CASSSGVGSYEQYF.

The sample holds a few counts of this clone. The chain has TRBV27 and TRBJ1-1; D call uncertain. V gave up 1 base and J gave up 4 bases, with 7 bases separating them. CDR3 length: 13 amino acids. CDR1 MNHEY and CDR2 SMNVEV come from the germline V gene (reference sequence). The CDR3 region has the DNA TGTGCCAGCAGTTTATTGCGGGCCACTGAAGCTTTCTTT. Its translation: CASSLLRATEAFF.

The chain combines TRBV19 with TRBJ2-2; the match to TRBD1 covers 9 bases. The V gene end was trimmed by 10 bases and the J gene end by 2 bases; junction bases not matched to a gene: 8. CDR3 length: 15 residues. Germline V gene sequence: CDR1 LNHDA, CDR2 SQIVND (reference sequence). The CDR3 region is CATSWGQGNTGELFF. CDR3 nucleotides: TGTGCCACCTCCTGGGGACAGGGCAACACCGGGGAGCTGTTTTTT.

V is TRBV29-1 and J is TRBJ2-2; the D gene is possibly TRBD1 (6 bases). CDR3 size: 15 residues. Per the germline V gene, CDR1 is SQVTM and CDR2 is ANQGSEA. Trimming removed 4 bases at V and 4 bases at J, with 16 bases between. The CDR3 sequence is CSVVGAHSPTGELFF. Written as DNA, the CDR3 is TGCAGCGTTGTGGGGGCCCATTCCCCCACCGGGGAGCTGTTTTTT.

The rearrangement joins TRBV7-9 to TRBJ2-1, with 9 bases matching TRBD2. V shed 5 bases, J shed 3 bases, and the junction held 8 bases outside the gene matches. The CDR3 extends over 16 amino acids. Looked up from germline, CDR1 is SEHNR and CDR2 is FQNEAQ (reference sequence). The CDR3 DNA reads TGTGCCAGCAGCGATCCGGGACTAGCAGACTACAATGAGCAGTTCTTC. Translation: CASSDPGLADYNEQFF.

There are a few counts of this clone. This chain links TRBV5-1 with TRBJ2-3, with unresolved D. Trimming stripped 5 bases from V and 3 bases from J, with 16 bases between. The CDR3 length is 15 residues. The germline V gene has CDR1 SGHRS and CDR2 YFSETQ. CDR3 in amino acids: CASRASLARTDTQYF. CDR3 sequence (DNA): TGCGCCAGCAGGGCATCTTTAGCTAGAACAGATACGCAGTATTTT.